The present TCR beta chain was sequenced within a study of cytomegalovirus exposure and HLA in healthy donors. The donors were part of the validation cohort, which consisted of under 150 subjects and was separate from the first cohort of 670 or so subjects. V lost 0 bases and J lost 4, with 13 bases in between. The CDR3 covers 16 residues. Germline values: CDR1 LGHNA, CDR2 YNFKEQ. TCRdb's copy holds only in-frame clones and misses some; the assay was immunoSEQ multiplex PCR. This table holds about 49,000 clones, 92% found once. The V and J genes are TRBV4-2 and TRBJ2-1; tentative D call: TRBD2 (5 bases). The sequence derives from a man between 18 and 35 years old in good health and CMV-seronegative. Source material: PBMCs. CDR3 DNA: TGTGCCAGCAGCCAAGAGCTAGCAGACCTTTACAATGAGCAGTTCTTC. Translation: CASSQELADLYNEQFF.